The source of this T cell receptor (beta chain) is a study of cytomegalovirus exposure and HLA in healthy donors. The ends were cut back, 4 bases at V and 10 bases at J, with 10 bases in the middle. The CDR3 length is 10 residues. Per the germline V gene, CDR1 is DFQATT and CDR2 is SNEGSKA (reference sequence). The PCR used 60 Vbeta and 13 Jbeta primers. Authors' data handling: It was a later analysis that counted tens of millions of unique TCR beta chains, of which 9.5 million to 14 million were shared. Profiling relied on immunoSEQ multiplex PCR, and the TCRdb table lists in-frame clones only, not all of them. V and J calls and clone size are those listed in that table; D and trimming were worked out from the DNA. The sample holds about 190,000 clones, 65% to 90% seen once. It was healthy bone marrow donors who served as donors. Findings and limits, study-wide: Later on, an analysis tied under 20,000 TCR beta sequences to HLA alleles at 0.05 false discovery rate. According to the study, 150 to 200 TCR beta chains were cytomegalovirus-associated.

In the case of this clone: Its target is not known.

The sequenced sample consisted of PBMCs. The sequence came from a man between 40 and 49 years old in good health and CMV-seropositive. The chain combines TRBV20-1 with TRBJ1-1; no clear D gene. The CDR3 sequence is CSAMTQRAFF. CDR3 sequence (DNA): TGCAGTGCTATGACTCAGCGAGCTTTCTTT.